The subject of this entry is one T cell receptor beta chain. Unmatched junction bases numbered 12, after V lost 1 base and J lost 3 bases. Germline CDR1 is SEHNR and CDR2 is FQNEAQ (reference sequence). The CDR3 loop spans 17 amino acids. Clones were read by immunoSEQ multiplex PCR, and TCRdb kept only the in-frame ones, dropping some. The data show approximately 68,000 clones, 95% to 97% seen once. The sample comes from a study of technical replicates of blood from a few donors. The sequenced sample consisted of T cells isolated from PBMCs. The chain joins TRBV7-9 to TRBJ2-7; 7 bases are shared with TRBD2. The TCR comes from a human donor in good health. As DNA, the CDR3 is TGTGCCAGCAGCTTAGGACAGATCCGGGACTACCTCTACGAGCAGTACTTC. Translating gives CASSLGQIRDYLYEQYF.